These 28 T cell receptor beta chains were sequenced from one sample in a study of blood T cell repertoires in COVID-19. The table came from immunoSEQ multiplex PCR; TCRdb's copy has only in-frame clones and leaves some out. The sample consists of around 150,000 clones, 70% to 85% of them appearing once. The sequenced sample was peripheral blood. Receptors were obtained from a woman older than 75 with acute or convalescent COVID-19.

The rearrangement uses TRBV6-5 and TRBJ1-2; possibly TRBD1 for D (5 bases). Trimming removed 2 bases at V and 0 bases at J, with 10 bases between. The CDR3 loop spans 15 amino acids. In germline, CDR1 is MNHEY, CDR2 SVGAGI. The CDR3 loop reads CASSYGAGPNYGYTF. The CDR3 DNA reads TGTGCCAGCAGTTACGGGGCAGGGCCTAACTATGGCTACACCTTC.

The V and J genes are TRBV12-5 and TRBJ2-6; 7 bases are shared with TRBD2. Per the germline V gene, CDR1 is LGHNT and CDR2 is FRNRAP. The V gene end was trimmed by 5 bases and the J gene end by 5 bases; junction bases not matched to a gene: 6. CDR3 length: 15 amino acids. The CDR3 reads CASGTGGARANVLTF. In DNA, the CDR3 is TGTGCTAGTGGTACGGGGGGAGCCAGGGCCAACGTCCTGACTTTC.

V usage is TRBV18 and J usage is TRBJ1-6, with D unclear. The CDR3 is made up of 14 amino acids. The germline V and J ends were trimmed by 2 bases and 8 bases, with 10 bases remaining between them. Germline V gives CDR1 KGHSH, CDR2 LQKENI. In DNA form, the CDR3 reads TGTGCCAGCTCACCAGAGGGCTCCGATTCACCCCTCCACTTT. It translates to CASSPEGSDSPLHF. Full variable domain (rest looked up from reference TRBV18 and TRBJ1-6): NAGVMQNPRHLVRRRGQEARLRCSPMKGHSHVYWYRQLPEEGLKFMVYLQKENIIDESGMPKERFSAEFPKEGPSILRIQQVVRGDSAAYFCASSPEGSDSPLHFGNGTRLTVT.

CDR3 sequence (DNA): TGTGCCAGTAGGCCCAGGGATATCGCTGGCTACACCTTC. It codes for CASRPRDIAGYTF. The genes are TRBV19 and TRBJ1-2, with a tentative D call TRBD1 (5 bases). V was pared by 6 bases and J by 7 bases, with 15 bases between. The germline gives CDR1 LNHDA, CDR2 SQIVND (reference sequence). The CDR3 loop spans 13 amino acids. The complete variable domain, with remaining parts taken from reference TRBV19 and TRBJ1-2, reads DGGITQSPKYLFRKEGQNVTLSCEQNLNHDAMYWYRQDPGQGLRLIYYSQIVNDFQKGDIAEGYSVSREKKESFPLTVTSAQKNPTAFYLCASRPRDIAGYTFGSGTRLTVV.

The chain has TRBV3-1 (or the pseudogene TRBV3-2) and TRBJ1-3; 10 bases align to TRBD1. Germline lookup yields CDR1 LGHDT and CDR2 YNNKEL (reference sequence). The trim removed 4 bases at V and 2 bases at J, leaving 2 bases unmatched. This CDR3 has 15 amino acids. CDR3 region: CASSPGTGAGNTIYF. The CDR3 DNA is TGTGCCAGCAGCCCCGGGACAGGGGCTGGAAACACCATATATTTT.

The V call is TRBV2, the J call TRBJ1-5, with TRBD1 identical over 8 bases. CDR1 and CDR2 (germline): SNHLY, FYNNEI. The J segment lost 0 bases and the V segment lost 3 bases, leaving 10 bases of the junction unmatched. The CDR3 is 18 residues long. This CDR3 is CASSDPELTGDSNQPQHF. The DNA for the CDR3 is TGTGCCAGCAGTGACCCGGAGCTGACAGGGGATAGCAATCAGCCCCAGCATTTT.

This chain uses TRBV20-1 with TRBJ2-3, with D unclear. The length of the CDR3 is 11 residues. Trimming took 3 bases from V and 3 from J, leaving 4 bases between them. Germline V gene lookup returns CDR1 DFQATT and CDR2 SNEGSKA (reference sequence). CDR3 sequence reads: CSARRTDTQYF. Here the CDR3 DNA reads TGCAGTGCTAGGCGGACAGATACGCAGTATTTT.

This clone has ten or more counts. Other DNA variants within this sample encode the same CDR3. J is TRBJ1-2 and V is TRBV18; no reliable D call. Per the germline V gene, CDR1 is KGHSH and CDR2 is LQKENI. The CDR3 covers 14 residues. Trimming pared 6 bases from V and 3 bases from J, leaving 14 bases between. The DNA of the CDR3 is TGTGCCAGCTCTCGGACCGGGCGGGACTATGGCTACACCTTC. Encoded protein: CASSRTGRDYGYTF.

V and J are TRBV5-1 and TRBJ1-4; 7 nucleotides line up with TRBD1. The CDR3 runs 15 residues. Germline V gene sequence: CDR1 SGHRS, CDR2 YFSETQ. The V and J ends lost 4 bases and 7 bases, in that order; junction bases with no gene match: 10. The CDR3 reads CASSGTAEKTEKLFF. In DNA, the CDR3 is TGCGCCAGCAGCGGGACAGCGGAAAAAACTGAAAAACTGTTTTTT.

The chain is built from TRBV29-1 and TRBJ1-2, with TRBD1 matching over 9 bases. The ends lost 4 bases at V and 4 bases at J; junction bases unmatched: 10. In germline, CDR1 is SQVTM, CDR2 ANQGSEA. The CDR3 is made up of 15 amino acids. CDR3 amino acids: CSVGKTGGYGYGYTF. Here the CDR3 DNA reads TGCAGCGTTGGGAAAACAGGGGGCTACGGCTATGGCTACACCTTC.

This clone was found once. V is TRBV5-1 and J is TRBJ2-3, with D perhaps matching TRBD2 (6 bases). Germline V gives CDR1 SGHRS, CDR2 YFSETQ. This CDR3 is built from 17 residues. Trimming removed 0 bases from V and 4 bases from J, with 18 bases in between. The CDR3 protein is CASSLELGRRFADTQYF. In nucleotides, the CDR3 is TGCGCCAGCAGCTTGGAACTCGGGAGAAGGTTTGCAGATACGCAGTATTTT.

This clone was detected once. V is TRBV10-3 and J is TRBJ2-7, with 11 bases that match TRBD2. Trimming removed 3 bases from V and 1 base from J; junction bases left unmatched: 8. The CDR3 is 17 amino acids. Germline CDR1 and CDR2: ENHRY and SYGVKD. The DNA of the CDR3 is TGTGCCATCAGTGATCTCGGGACTAGCGGAAATTCCTACGAGCAGTACTTC. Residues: CAISDLGTSGNSYEQYF.

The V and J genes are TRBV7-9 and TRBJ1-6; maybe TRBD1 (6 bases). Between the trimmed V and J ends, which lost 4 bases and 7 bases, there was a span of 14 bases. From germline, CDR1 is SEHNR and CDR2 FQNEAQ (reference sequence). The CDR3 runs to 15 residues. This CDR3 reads CASSSTGPGNSPLHF. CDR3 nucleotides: TGTGCCAGCAGCTCCACAGGGCCCGGGAATTCACCCCTCCACTTT.

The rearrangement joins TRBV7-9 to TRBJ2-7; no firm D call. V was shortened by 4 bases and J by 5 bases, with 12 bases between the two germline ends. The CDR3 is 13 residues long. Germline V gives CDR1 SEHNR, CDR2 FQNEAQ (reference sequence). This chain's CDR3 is CASSSTVSHEQYF. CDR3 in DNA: TGTGCCAGCAGCTCTACAGTCAGCCACGAGCAGTACTTC.

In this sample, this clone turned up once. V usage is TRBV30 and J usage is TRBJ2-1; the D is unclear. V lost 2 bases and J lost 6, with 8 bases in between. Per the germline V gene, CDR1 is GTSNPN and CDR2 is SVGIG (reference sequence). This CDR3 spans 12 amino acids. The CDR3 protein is CAWSLVGNEQFF. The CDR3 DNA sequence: TGTGCCTGGAGTCTAGTAGGCAATGAGCAGTTCTTC.

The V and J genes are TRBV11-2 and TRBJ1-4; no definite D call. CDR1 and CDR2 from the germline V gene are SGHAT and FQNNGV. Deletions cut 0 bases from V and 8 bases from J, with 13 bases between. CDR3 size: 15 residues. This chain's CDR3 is CASSLDSAGGEKLFF. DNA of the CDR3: TGTGCCAGCAGCTTAGATAGTGCAGGTGGGGAAAAACTGTTTTTT. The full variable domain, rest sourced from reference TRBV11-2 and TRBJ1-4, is EAGVAQSPRYKIIEKRQSVAFWCNPISGHATLYWYQQILGQGPKLLIQFQNNGVVDDSQLPKDRFSAERLKGVDSTLKIQPAKLEDSAVYLCASSLDSAGGEKLFFGSGTQLSVL.

CDR3 coding DNA: TGCGCCAGCAGCTTGGGAGGGTCGGCTGAGCAGTTCTTC. Its protein is CASSLGGSAEQFF. The rearrangement joins TRBV5-1 to TRBJ2-1, with a tentative D call TRBD2 (5 bases). The CDR3 extends over 13 amino acids. Trimming pared 0 bases from V and 9 bases from J, leaving 10 bases between. Germline V gives CDR1 SGHRS, CDR2 YFSETQ. Using reference TRBV5-1 and TRBJ2-1 for the parts outside the CDR3, the full variable domain is KAGVTQTPRYLIKTRGQQVTLSCSPISGHRSVSWYQQTPGQGLQFLFEYFSETQRNKGNFPGRFSGRQFSNSRSEMNVSTLELGDSALYLCASSLGGSAEQFFGPGTRLTVL.

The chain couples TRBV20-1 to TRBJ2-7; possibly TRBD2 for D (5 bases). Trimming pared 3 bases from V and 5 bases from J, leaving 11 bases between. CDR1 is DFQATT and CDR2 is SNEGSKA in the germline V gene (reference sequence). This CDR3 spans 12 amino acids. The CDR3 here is CSASRAGDEQYF. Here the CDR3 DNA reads TGCAGTGCTAGTCGGGCCGGGGACGAGCAGTACTTC.

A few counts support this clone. CDR3 in DNA: TGTGCCAGCGGGACTACCAACACCGGGGAGCTGTTTTTT. Its protein product is CASGTTNTGELFF. The V gene is TRBV5-6, the J gene TRBJ2-2; 7 nucleotides match TRBD2. The CDR3 spans 13 residues. The V gene end was trimmed by 7 bases and the J gene end by 2 bases; junction bases not matched to a gene: 2. Germline lookup yields CDR1 SGHDT and CDR2 YYEEEE.

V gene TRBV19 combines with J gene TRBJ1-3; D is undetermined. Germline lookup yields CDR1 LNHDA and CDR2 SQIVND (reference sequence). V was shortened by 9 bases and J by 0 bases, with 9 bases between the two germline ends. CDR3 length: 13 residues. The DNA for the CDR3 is TGTGCCAGCAGACATCGCTCTGGAAACACCATATATTTT. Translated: CASRHRSGNTIYF.

Here the CDR3 reads CAWSVQGGTDTQYF. DNA of the CDR3: TGTGCCTGGAGTGTACAGGGTGGCACAGATACGCAGTATTTT. The rearrangement uses TRBV30 and TRBJ2-3; D may be TRBD1 (6 bases). The germline CDR1 and CDR2 sequences are GTSNPN and SVGIG (reference sequence). This CDR3 is built from 14 residues. Between the trimmed V and J ends, which lost 0 bases and 1 base, there was a span of 8 bases.

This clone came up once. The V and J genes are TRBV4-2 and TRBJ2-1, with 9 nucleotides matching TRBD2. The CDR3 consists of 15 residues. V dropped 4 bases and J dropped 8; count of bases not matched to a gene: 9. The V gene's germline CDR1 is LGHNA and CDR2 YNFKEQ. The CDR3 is CASSRTLAGFDEQFF. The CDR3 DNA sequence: TGTGCCAGCAGCCGAACCCTAGCGGGATTTGATGAGCAGTTCTTC.

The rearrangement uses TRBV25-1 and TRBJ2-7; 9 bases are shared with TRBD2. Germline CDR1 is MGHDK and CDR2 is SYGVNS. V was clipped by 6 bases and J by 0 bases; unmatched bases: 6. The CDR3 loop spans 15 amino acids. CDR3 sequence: CASRPSGRPSYEQYF. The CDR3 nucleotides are TGTGCCAGCAGACCCAGCGGGAGGCCCTCCTACGAGCAGTACTTC.

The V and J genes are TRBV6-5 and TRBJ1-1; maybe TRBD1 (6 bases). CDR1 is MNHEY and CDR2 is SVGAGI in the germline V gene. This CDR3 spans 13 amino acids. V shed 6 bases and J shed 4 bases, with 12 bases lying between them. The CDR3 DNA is TGTGCCAGCAGGATACAGGGCTCCACTGAAGCTTTCTTT. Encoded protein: CASRIQGSTEAFF.

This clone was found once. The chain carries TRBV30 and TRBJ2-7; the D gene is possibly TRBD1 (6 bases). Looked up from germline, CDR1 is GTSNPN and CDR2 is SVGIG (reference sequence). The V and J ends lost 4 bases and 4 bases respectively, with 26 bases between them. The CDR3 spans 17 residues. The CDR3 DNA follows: TGTGCCTGGAACCCAGGGGTCCGGCAGGCCAAGTTGTACGAGCAGTACTTC. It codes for CAWNPGVRQAKLYEQYF.

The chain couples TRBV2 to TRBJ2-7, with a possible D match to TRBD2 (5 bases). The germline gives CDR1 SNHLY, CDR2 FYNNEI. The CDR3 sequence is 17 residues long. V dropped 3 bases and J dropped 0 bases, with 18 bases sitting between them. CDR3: CASSELLAEFPSYEQYF. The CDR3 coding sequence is TGTGCCAGCAGTGAGTTGCTAGCAGAATTTCCCTCCTACGAGCAGTACTTC.

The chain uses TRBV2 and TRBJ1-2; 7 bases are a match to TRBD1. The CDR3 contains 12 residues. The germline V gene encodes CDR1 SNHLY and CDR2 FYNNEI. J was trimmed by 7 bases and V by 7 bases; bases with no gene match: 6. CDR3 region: CASTRGYGGYTF. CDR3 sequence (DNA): TGTGCCAGCACCAGGGGGTACGGTGGCTACACCTTC.

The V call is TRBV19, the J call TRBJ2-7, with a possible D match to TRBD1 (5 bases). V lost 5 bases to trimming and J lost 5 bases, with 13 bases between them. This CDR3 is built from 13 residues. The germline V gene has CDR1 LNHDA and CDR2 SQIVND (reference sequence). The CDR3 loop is CASSLRVVNEQYF. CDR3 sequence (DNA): TGTGCCAGTAGTCTCAGGGTGGTCAACGAGCAGTACTTC.